Listed here is a single TCR beta chain. This CDR3 is built from 19 residues. Germline CDR1 MNHEY, CDR2 SVGEGT. The germline V and J ends were trimmed by 6 bases and 2 bases, with 26 bases remaining between them. This sample was taken from a study of blood T cell repertoires in COVID-19. Study-wide context: Whether acute or convalescent, the COVID-19 samples came from the United States, Italy and Spain. T cells, B-cell-depleted T cells, or PBMCs supplied cDNA or gDNA.

In the study's own analysis: How many nucleated cells were present was estimated from reference gene primer amplification. TCRdb's table, derived via immunoSEQ multiplex PCR, lists solely in-frame clones and lacks some. That table gives V, J and clone size, and the DNA gave D and trimming. The sample includes about 62,000 clones, roughly 85% of them seen just once. The rearrangement links TRBV6-2 or TRBV6-3 to TRBJ1-3, with D perhaps TRBD1 (6 bases). The sample consisted of peripheral blood. The sequence was collected from a woman of 80 years or more with acute or convalescent COVID-19. The CDR3 protein is CASSLAYPPGGPTGNTIYF. The CDR3 bases are TGTGCCAGCAGCCTCGCGTACCCCCCCGGGGGGCCTACTGGAAACACCATATATTTT.